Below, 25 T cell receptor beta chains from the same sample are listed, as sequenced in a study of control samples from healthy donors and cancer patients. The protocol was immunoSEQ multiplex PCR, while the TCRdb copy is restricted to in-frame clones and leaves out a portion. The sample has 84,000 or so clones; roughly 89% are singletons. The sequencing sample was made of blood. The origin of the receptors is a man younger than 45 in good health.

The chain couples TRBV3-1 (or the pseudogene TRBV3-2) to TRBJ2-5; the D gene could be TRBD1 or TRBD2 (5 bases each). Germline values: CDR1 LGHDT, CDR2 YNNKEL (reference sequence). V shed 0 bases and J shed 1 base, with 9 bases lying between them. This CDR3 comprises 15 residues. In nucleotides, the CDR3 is TGTGCCAGCAGCCAAGATCAGGGACGCCAAGAGACCCAGTACTTC. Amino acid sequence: CASSQDQGRQETQYF.

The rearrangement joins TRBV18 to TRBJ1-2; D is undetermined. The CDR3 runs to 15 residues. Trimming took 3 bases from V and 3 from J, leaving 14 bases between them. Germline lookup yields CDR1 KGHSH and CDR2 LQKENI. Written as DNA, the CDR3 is TGTGCCAGCTCACCGATACCTCAACGGGACTATGGCTACACCTTC. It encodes CASSPIPQRDYGYTF.

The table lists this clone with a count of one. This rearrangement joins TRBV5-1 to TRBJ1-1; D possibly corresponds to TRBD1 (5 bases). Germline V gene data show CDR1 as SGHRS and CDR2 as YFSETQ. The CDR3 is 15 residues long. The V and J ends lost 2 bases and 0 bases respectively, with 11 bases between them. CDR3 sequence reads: CASSFSGRVNTEAFF. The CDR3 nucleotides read TGCGCCAGCAGCTTTTCGGGACGGGTGAACACTGAAGCTTTCTTT.

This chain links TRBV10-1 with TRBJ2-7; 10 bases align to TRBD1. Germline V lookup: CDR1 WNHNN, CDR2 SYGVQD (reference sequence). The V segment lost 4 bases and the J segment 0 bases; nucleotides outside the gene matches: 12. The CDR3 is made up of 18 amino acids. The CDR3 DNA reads TGCGCCAGCAGTGGAAGGACAGGGGGGCTCCTAAGCTCCTACGAGCAGTACTTC. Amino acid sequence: CASSGRTGGLLSSYEQYF.

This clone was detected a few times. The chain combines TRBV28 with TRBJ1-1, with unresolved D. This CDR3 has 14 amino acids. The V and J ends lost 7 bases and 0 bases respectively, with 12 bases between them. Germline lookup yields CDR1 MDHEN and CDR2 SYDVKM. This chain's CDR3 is CASIQWRVNTEAFF. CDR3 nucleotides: TGTGCCAGCATCCAATGGAGGGTGAACACTGAAGCTTTCTTT.

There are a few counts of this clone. The CDR3 reads CASSLRKLATNTGELFF. In DNA, the CDR3 is TGTGCCAGCAGCTTAAGAAAACTAGCGACGAACACCGGGGAGCTGTTTTTT. This rearrangement joins TRBV7-9 to TRBJ2-2, with 7 positions matching TRBD2. The germline gives CDR1 SEHNR, CDR2 FQNEAQ (reference sequence). CDR3 length: 17 residues. With V trimmed by 2 bases and J by 0 bases, 6 bases remained unmatched.

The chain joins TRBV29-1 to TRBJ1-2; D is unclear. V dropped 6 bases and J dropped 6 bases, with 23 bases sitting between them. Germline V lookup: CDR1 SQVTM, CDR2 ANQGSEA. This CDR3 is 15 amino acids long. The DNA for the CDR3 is TGCAGCGTCCTATCGCACCTGAGAGGCCCGGATGGCTACACCTTC. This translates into CSVLSHLRGPDGYTF.

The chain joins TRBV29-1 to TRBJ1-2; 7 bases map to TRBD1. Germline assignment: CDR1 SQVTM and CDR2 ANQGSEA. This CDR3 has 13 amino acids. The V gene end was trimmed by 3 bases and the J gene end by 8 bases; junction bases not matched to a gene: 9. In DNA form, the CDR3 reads TGCAGCGTTGAGTCGGAGCCAGGGGGGGGCTACACCTTC. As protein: CSVESEPGGGYTF.

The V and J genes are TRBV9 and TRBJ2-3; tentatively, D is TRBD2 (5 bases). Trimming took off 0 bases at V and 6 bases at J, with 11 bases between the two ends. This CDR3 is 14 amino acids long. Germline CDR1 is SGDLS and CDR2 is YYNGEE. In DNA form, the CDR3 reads TGTGCCAGCAGCGTAGCGGGAAGTCTTGATACGCAGTATTTT. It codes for CASSVAGSLDTQYF.

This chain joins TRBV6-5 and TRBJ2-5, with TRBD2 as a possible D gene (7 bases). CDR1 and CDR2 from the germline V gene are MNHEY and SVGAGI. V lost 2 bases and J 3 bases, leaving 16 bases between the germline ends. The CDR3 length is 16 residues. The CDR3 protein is CASSYTGGDLKETQYF. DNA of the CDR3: TGTGCCAGCAGTTACACGGGGGGCGACCTTAAAGAGACCCAGTACTTC.

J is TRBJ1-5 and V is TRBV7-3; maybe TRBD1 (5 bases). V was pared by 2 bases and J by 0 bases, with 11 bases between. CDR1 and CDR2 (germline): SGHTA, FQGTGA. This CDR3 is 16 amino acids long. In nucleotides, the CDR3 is TGTGCCAGCAGCTTATCCGGGGACTATAGCAATCAGCCCCAGCATTTT. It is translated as CASSLSGDYSNQPQHF.

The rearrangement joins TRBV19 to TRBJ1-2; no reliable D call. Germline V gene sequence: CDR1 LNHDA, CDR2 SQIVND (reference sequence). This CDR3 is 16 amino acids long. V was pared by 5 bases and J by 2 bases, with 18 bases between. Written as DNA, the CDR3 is TGTGCCAGTAGTTCTCGTGAGGGCGGGATCAACTATGGCTACACCTTC. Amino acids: CASSSREGGINYGYTF.

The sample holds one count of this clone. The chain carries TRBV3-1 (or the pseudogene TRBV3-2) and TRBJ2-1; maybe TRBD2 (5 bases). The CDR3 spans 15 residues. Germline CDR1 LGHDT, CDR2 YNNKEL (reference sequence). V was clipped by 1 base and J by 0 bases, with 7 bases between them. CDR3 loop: CASSQVAGSYNEQFF. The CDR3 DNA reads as TGTGCCAGCAGCCAAGTCGCGGGCTCCTACAATGAGCAGTTCTTC.

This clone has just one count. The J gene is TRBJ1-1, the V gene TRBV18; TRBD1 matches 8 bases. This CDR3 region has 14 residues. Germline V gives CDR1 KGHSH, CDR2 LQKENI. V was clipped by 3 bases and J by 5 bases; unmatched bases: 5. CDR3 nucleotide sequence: TGTGCCAGCTCACCTGGACAGGGAAGGACTGAAGCTTTCTTT. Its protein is CASSPGQGRTEAFF. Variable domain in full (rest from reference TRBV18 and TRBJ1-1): NAGVMQNPRHLVRRRGQEARLRCSPMKGHSHVYWYRQLPEEGLKFMVYLQKENIIDESGMPKERFSAEFPKEGPSILRIQQVVRGDSAAYFCASSPGQGRTEAFFGQGTRLTVV.

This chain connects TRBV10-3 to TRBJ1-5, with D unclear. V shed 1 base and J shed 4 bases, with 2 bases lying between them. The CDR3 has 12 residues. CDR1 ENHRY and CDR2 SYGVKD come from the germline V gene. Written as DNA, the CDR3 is TGTGCCATCAGTGAGTATAATCAGCCCCAGCATTTT. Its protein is CAISEYNQPQHF.

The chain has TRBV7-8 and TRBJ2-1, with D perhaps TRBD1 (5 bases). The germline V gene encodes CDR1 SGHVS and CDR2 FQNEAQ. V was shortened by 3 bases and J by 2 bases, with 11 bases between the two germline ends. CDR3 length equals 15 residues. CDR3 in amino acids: CASSLTEPPYNEQFF. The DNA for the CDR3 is TGTGCCAGCAGCTTGACAGAGCCTCCCTACAATGAGCAGTTCTTC.

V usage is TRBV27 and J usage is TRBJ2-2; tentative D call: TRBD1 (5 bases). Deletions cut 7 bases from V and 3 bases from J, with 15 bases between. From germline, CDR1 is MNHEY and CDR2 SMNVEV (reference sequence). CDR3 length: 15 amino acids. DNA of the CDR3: TGTGCCAGCACCCCCTCGGTAGGGGACACCGGGGAGCTGTTTTTT. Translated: CASTPSVGDTGELFF.

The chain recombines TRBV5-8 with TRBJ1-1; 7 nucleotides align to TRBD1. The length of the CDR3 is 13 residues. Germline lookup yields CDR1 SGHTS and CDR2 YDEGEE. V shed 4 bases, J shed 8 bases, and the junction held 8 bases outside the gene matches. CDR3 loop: CASSRRQGREAFF. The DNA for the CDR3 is TGTGCCAGCAGCCGCCGACAGGGCAGAGAAGCTTTCTTT.

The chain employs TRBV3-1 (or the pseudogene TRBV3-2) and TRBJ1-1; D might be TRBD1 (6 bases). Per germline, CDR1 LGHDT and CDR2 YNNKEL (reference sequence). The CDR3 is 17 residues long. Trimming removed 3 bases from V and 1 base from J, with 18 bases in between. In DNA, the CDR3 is TGTGCCAGCAGCCAGGGAGGAGGGGGAGCCGAGAACACTGAAGCTTTCTTT. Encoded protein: CASSQGGGGAENTEAFF.

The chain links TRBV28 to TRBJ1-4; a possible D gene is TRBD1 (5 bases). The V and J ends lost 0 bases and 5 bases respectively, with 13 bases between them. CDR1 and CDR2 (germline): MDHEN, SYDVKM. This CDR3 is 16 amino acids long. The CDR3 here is CASSLWGRVENEKLFF. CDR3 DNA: TGTGCCAGCAGTTTATGGGGACGCGTTGAAAATGAAAAACTGTTTTTT.

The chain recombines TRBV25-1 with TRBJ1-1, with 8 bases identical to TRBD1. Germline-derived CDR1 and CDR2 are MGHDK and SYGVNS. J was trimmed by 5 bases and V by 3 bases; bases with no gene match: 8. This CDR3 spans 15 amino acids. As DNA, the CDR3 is TGTGCCAGCAGTGATACAGGGGGTTCTGGGACTGAAGCTTTCTTT. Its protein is CASSDTGGSGTEAFF.

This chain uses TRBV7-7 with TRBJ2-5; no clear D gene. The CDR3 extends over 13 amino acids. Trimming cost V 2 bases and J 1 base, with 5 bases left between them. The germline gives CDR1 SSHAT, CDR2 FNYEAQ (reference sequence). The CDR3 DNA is TGTGCCAGCAGCTTAAGCCCCCAAGAGACCCAGTACTTC. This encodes CASSLSPQETQYF.

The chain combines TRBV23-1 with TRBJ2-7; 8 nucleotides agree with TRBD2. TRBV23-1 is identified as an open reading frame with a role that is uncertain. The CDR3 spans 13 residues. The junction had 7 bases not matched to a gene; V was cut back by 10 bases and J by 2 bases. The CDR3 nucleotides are TGCGCCACTTTGAACGGGGGGGCCTACGAGCAGTACTTC. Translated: CATLNGGAYEQYF.

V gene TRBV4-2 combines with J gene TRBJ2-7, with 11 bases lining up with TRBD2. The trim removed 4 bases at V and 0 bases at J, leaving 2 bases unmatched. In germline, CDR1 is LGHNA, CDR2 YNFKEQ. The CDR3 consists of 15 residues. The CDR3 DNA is TGTGCCAGCAGCCGTGGGACTAGCGGCTCCTACGAGCAGTACTTC. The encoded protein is CASSRGTSGSYEQYF.

Written as DNA, the CDR3 is TGTGCCAGCAGCGGAAATGGACCTCAGTGGACCCAGTACTTC. It yields the protein CASSGNGPQWTQYF. The rearrangement joins TRBV2 to TRBJ2-5; D ambiguous. The CDR3 extends over 14 amino acids. Looked up from germline, CDR1 is SNHLY and CDR2 is FYNNEI. Trimming took 6 bases from V and 7 from J, leaving 18 bases between them.